This T cell receptor beta chain comes out of a study of cytomegalovirus exposure and HLA in healthy donors. The sample holds one count of this clone. What it recognizes is unknown. Assay used: immunoSEQ multiplex PCR; TCRdb lists only in-frame clones, some missing. The sample includes fewer than 200,000 clones, around 82% of them seen just once. The study's findings and limits: The study put 150 to 200 TCR beta chains on its list as cytomegalovirus-associated. Reports described diagnosis of cytomegalovirus status by the classifier as highly specific and sensitive.

This CDR3 is built from 14 residues. V gave up 0 bases and J gave up 4 bases, with 9 bases separating them. The germline V gene encodes CDR1 SGHTA and CDR2 FQGNSA. While the first cohort had fewer than 850 subjects, the donors belonged to the separate validation cohort of about 110 subjects. Specimen: PBMCs. The chain carries TRBV7-2 and TRBJ1-2, with TRBD1 as a possible D gene (5 bases). The clonotype comes from a woman aged 18-30 years in good health and CMV-seropositive. CDR3 DNA: TGTGCCAGCAGCTTAGCCGGACAAACCTATGGCTACACCTTC. Translating gives CASSLAGQTYGYTF.